These 26 T cell receptor beta chains originate from one sample sequenced in a study of blood T cell repertoires in COVID-19. Here immunoSEQ multiplex PCR was the method, and the copy in TCRdb shows in-frame clones only, minus some. The profile shows some 40,000 clones, approximately 91% of them singletons. Specimen: peripheral blood. These receptors were collected from a man in his 70s with acute or convalescent COVID-19.

The chain links TRBV27 to TRBJ1-6; D is possibly TRBD1 (5 bases). The CDR3 sequence is 15 residues long. CDR1 is MNHEY, CDR2 SMNVEV, per germline (reference sequence). Trimming shortened V by 5 bases and J by 4 bases, and 12 bases separated the two germline ends. The CDR3 DNA follows: TGTGCCAGCAGTCCCCTCGGGGGGTATAATTCACCCCTCCACTTT. This encodes CASSPLGGYNSPLHF.

The chain employs TRBV11-2 and TRBJ2-2, with D perhaps matching TRBD2 (6 bases). V lost 4 bases and J lost 2, with 11 bases in between. The CDR3 is 15 amino acids. Germline-derived CDR1 and CDR2 are SGHAT and FQNNGV. The CDR3 sequence: CASSYVAANTGELFF. In DNA, the CDR3 is TGTGCCAGCAGCTATGTAGCGGCAAACACCGGGGAGCTGTTTTTT.

V is TRBV11-2 and J is TRBJ2-7; TRBD2 matches 8 bases. CDR3 length equals 15 residues. The V gene's germline CDR1 is SGHAT and CDR2 FQNNGV. V lost 3 bases and J lost 2; bases outside the gene matches: 6. DNA of the CDR3: TGTGCCAGCAGCTTGGCGGGGGGTTGGGCCTACGAGCAGTACTTC. Encoded protein: CASSLAGGWAYEQYF.

This sequence joins TRBV2 and TRBJ2-5; tentative D call: TRBD1 (5 bases). V lost 5 bases and J 2 bases, leaving 6 bases between the germline ends. This CDR3 has 12 amino acids. CDR1 is SNHLY, CDR2 FYNNEI, per germline. The CDR3 protein is CASSQGQETQYF. The CDR3 DNA is TGTGCCAGCAGTCAGGGACAAGAGACCCAGTACTTC.

The chain is built from TRBV7-3 and TRBJ2-3, with TRBD2 identical over 7 bases. The germline V gene encodes CDR1 SGHTA and CDR2 FQGTGA. The CDR3 runs 16 residues. Unmatched junction bases numbered 11, after V lost 5 bases and J lost 3 bases. The CDR3 nucleotides read TGTGCCAGCAGCCCGCGGGGAGGGATAGTTACAGATACGCAGTATTTT. It is translated as CASSPRGGIVTDTQYF.

The V gene is TRBV7-9, the J gene TRBJ2-7, with a tentative D call TRBD1 (5 bases). This CDR3 region has 12 residues. From germline, CDR1 is SEHNR and CDR2 FQNEAQ (reference sequence). Trimming cost V 1 base and J 9 bases, with 10 bases left between them. In nucleotides, the CDR3 is TGTGCCAGCAGCTTAGTAGGGGATGGGCAGTACTTC. It encodes CASSLVGDGQYF.

The rearrangement uses TRBV29-1 and TRBJ2-7, with D possibly matching TRBD2 (5 bases). V lost 1 base and J lost 1, with 17 bases in between. There are 16 residues in the CDR3. The germline V gene encodes CDR1 SQVTM and CDR2 ANQGSEA. The CDR3, as DNA: TGCAGCGTTGAAGCGGTAGCGAGGGATACTTCCTACGAGCAGTACTTC. This translates into CSVEAVARDTSYEQYF.

This clone was seen just once. For the CDR3, the DNA is TGTGCCAGCAGCTTAACTCGCACGGCGGGAGTTTTTTCCGATACGCAGTATTTT. Protein: CASSLTRTAGVFSDTQYF. The chain couples TRBV7-2 to TRBJ2-3; 7 nucleotides match TRBD2. The length of the CDR3 is 18 residues. Germline V lookup: CDR1 SGHTA, CDR2 FQGNSA. The ends lost 2 bases at V and 6 bases at J; junction bases unmatched: 17. Full variable domain (rest looked up from reference TRBV7-2 and TRBJ2-3): GAGVSQSPSNKVTEKGKDVELRCDPISGHTALYWYRQSLGQGLEFLIYFQGNSAPDKSGLPSDRFSAERTGGSVSTLTIQRTQQEDSAVYLCASSLTRTAGVFSDTQYFGPGTRLTVL.

Here the CDR3 reads CASSQEAGAGEQYF. The CDR3 DNA sequence: TGTGCCAGCAGCCAAGAAGCGGGAGCCGGCGAGCAGTACTTC. The V gene is TRBV3-1 (or the pseudogene TRBV3-2), the J gene TRBJ2-7, with 8 nucleotides matching TRBD2. J lost 6 bases, V lost 0 bases, and 4 bases had no gene match. The CDR3 length is 14 residues. Germline CDR1 LGHDT, CDR2 YNNKEL (reference sequence).

The chain combines TRBV2 with TRBJ1-1, with D maybe TRBD1 (5 bases). V gave up 7 bases and J gave up 7 bases, with 13 bases separating them. This CDR3 has 12 residues. Germline values: CDR1 SNHLY, CDR2 FYNNEI. CDR3 coding DNA: TGTGCCAGCATGCAGGGTAGGATTGAAGCTTTCTTT. Its translation: CASMQGRIEAFF.

This chain joins TRBV6-5 and TRBJ2-7, with 10 bases aligning to TRBD1. This CDR3 is built from 15 residues. V lost 6 bases and J lost 2; bases outside the gene matches: 7. Germline loops: CDR1 MNHEY, CDR2 SVGAGI. The CDR3 coding sequence is TGTGCCAGCAGGTCCGGACAGGGGGGGACCTACGAGCAGTACTTC. The encoded protein is CASRSGQGGTYEQYF.

This rearrangement joins TRBV5-6 to TRBJ1-4; 7 bases fit TRBD1. The germline gives CDR1 SGHDT, CDR2 YYEEEE. The CDR3 length is 15 residues. V shed 4 bases and J 6 bases; nucleotides not matched to a gene: 9. CDR3 loop: CASSRAMGTDEKLFF. CDR3 bases: TGTGCCAGCAGCCGAGCTATGGGGACAGATGAAAAACTGTTTTTT.

The chain recombines TRBV4-1 with TRBJ2-7; D is perhaps TRBD2 (5 bases). The CDR3 has 13 residues. The V and J ends lost 0 bases and 4 bases respectively, with 7 bases between them. The germline V gene has CDR1 MGHRA and CDR2 YSYEKL. CDR3 residues: CASSQEAGYEQYF. CDR3 sequence (DNA): TGCGCCAGCAGCCAAGAGGCGGGTTACGAGCAGTACTTC.

This rearrangement joins TRBV7-9 to TRBJ2-7, with D perhaps matching TRBD2 (5 bases). Germline lookup yields CDR1 SEHNR and CDR2 FQNEAQ (reference sequence). The CDR3 totals 15 residues. Trimming shortened V by 5 bases and J by 3 bases, and 17 bases separated the two germline ends. CDR3 DNA: TGTGCCAGCAGCCAGTTAGGCGGGCTCTACTACGAGCAGTACTTC. Translating gives CASSQLGGLYYEQYF.

The J gene is TRBJ1-3, the V gene TRBV5-1, with a tentative D call TRBD1 (5 bases). Per the germline V gene, CDR1 is SGHRS and CDR2 is YFSETQ. This CDR3 has 13 amino acids. V lost 5 bases to trimming and J lost 0 bases, with 6 bases between them. CDR3 DNA sequence: TGCGCCAGCAGGGGGGGCTCTGGAAACACCATATATTTT. Its translation: CASRGGSGNTIYF.

This clone was picked up a small number of times. The chain carries TRBV6-4 and TRBJ1-2; 8 bases are a match to TRBD1. With 5 bases clipped from V and 4 bases from J, the junction kept 6 bases outside the gene matches. The CDR3 has 14 residues. The V gene's germline CDR1 is MRHNA and CDR2 SNTAGT. CDR3 sequence: CASSPGGQPYGYTF. Here the CDR3 DNA reads TGTGCCAGCAGTCCAGGGGGCCAACCCTATGGCTACACCTTC.

J is TRBJ1-2 and V is TRBV4-3; 7 bases map to TRBD1. CDR1 is LGHNA and CDR2 is YSLEER in the germline V gene. The V gene end was trimmed by 1 base and the J gene end by 4 bases; junction bases not matched to a gene: 9. The CDR3 is 16 amino acids. The CDR3 sequence: CASSQGYRDSFYGYTF. DNA of the CDR3: TGCGCCAGCAGCCAAGGCTACCGGGACAGCTTCTATGGCTACACCTTC.

The chain joins TRBV28 to TRBJ1-2; 7 bases match TRBD1. CDR1 is MDHEN, CDR2 SYDVKM, per germline. Losses at the gene ends were 4 bases for V and 1 base for J; bases not matched to a gene: 12. The CDR3 contains 17 residues. CDR3 residues: CASSSGTAMVYNYGYTF. CDR3 in DNA: TGTGCCAGCAGTTCCGGGACAGCAATGGTCTATAACTATGGCTACACCTTC.

The chain couples TRBV21-1 to TRBJ1-2; whether TRBD1, the table's D call, matches the DNA was not checked. TRBV21-1 is reported as a pseudogene. The CDR3 consists of 13 residues. The DNA of the CDR3 is TGTGCCAGCAGCAATACAGTCCTCTATGGCTACACCTTC. Protein: CASSNTVLYGYTF.

The rearrangement links TRBV2 to TRBJ1-6, with a tentative D call TRBD1 (6 bases). This CDR3 has 15 residues. Germline V gene lookup returns CDR1 SNHLY and CDR2 FYNNEI. Trimming took 6 bases from V and 0 from J, leaving 9 bases between them. The chain's CDR3 is CASSTGSSYNSPLHF. Written as DNA, the CDR3 is TGTGCCAGCAGCACAGGGAGCTCCTATAATTCACCCCTCCACTTT.

To note about this clone: The limits of the CDR3 on the DNA are not certain, so only TCRdb's listed CDR3 is given. The rearrangement joins TRBV7-5 to TRBJ2-2; no DNA check was done on the table's D call, TRBD2. TRBV7-5 counts as a pseudogene. Counting both end residues, the CDR3 totals 17 amino acids. CDR3 sequence reads: CARSLVGRGIVLGELFF.

The chain joins TRBV19 to TRBJ1-1; 7 positions match TRBD1. V lost 3 bases, J lost 4 bases, and 5 bases stayed unmatched. The CDR3 has 14 residues. Looked up from germline, CDR1 is LNHDA and CDR2 is SQIVND (reference sequence). CDR3 amino acids: CASSIPGGATEAFF. CDR3 nucleotide sequence: TGTGCCAGTAGTATTCCAGGGGGAGCCACTGAAGCTTTCTTT.

This clone was recorded once. V and J are TRBV5-1 and TRBJ2-2, with D hard to call. Deletions cut 1 base from V and 5 bases from J, with 15 bases between. The CDR3 runs to 16 residues. In germline, CDR1 is SGHRS, CDR2 YFSETQ. The CDR3 reads CASSLRVSMETGELFF. The CDR3 coding sequence is TGCGCCAGCAGCTTGCGCGTTAGTATGGAGACCGGGGAGCTGTTTTTT.

V usage is TRBV19 and J usage is TRBJ1-3, with D perhaps matching TRBD1 (5 bases). V dropped 3 bases and J dropped 0 bases, with 9 bases sitting between them. CDR1 LNHDA and CDR2 SQIVND come from the germline V gene (reference sequence). The CDR3 runs 15 residues. CDR3 DNA sequence: TGTGCCAGTAGTATGGACACTCTCTCTGGAAACACCATATATTTT. Its translation: CASSMDTLSGNTIYF.

The rearrangement links TRBV5-1 to TRBJ2-5; D might be TRBD2 (5 bases). V shed 0 bases and J shed 2 bases, with 14 bases lying between them. The CDR3 is made up of 16 amino acids. Germline V CDR1 and CDR2: SGHRS, YFSETQ. The CDR3 nucleotides read TGCGCCAGCAGCTTGGGGCCGGAGAGGAGGCAAGAGACCCAGTACTTC. Translated, it gives CASSLGPERRQETQYF.

The gene calls are TRBV12-3 or TRBV12-4 and TRBJ2-1; no reliable D call. This CDR3 is built from 11 residues. V was clipped by 3 bases and J by 6 bases, with 3 bases between them. The chain's CDR3 is CASSFSNEQFF. The CDR3 bases are TGTGCCAGCAGTTTTAGCAATGAGCAGTTCTTC.